The 6 T cell receptor beta chains below come from one sample, sequenced in a study of identical twins. TCRdb recomputed calls from the 5' RACE reads with MiXCR, one row per CDR3 protein. The sample yields 460,000 or so distinct CDR3 sequences, 14% seen once. These data were also reused for a study on yellow fever vaccine responses in identical twins.

Sequencing used CD4+ T cells sorted from blood. Source of these receptors: a woman aged 18-35 years in good health.

This clonotype was seen ten or more times. The chain combines TRBV20-1 with TRBJ1-5, with D perhaps matching TRBD1 (5 bases). Germline V gene data show CDR1 as DFQATT and CDR2 as SNEGSKA (reference sequence). Trimming took 2 bases from V and 2 from J, leaving 13 bases between them. The length of the CDR3 is 15 residues. The CDR3 DNA is TGCAGTGCTAGACCCCAGGGAGCGGGCAATCAGCCCCAGCATTTT. Translation: CSARPQGAGNQPQHF.

The chain combines TRBV7-2 with TRBJ1-1; TRBD1 is a possible D gene (6 bases). Germline CDR1 and CDR2: SGHTA and FQGNSA. The CDR3 extends over 14 amino acids. Between the trimmed V and J ends, which lost 3 bases and 3 bases, there was a span of 11 bases. The CDR3 here is CASSFVGGYTEAFF. The CDR3 DNA follows: TGTGCCAGCAGCTTCGTCGGGGGCTACACTGAAGCTTTCTTT.

The chain uses TRBV10-3 and TRBJ1-1; weak D call: TRBD1 (6 bases). The germline V gene has CDR1 ENHRY and CDR2 SYGVKD. The CDR3 runs 14 residues. V was shortened by 10 bases and J by 1 base, with 16 bases between the two germline ends. The CDR3 DNA reads TGTGCCACCCAGGGGCAATTGCCGAACACTGAAGCTTTCTTT. It translates to CATQGQLPNTEAFF.

This clonotype was observed a few times. V is TRBV28 and J is TRBJ2-4, with D possibly being TRBD1 (6 bases). Germline V gene lookup returns CDR1 MDHEN and CDR2 SYDVKM. This CDR3 comprises 14 residues. Trimming stripped 6 bases from V and 7 bases from J, with 16 bases between. The CDR3: CASSLVRDTNIQYF. The CDR3 DNA reads as TGTGCCAGCAGCCTGGTCCGGGACACGAACATTCAGTACTTC.

This chain links TRBV20-1 with TRBJ2-1; D gene unclear. Looked up from germline, CDR1 is DFQATT and CDR2 is SNEGSKA (reference sequence). The CDR3 is 18 residues long. CDR3 amino acids: CTASGLAETYSSYNEQFF. CDR3 DNA: TGCACCGCTAGTGGGCTTGCGGAAACCTACAGCTCCTACAATGAGCAGTTCTTC.

Here the CDR3 reads CASTDTPGYEQYF. The CDR3 DNA sequence: TGTGCCAGTACCGATACCCCCGGTTACGAGCAGTACTTC. The V and J genes are TRBV19 and TRBJ2-7; no clear D gene. The germline V gene has CDR1 LNHDA and CDR2 SQIVND (reference sequence). The CDR3 has 13 residues. Trimming shortened V by 7 bases and J by 4 bases, and 14 bases separated the two germline ends. Complete variable domain (other parts from reference TRBV19 and TRBJ2-7): DGGITQSPKYLFRKEGQNVTLSCEQNLNHDAMYWYRQDPGQGLRLIYYSQIVNDFQKGDIAEGYSVSREKKESFPLTVTSAQKNPTAFYLCASTDTPGYEQYFGPGTRLTVT.